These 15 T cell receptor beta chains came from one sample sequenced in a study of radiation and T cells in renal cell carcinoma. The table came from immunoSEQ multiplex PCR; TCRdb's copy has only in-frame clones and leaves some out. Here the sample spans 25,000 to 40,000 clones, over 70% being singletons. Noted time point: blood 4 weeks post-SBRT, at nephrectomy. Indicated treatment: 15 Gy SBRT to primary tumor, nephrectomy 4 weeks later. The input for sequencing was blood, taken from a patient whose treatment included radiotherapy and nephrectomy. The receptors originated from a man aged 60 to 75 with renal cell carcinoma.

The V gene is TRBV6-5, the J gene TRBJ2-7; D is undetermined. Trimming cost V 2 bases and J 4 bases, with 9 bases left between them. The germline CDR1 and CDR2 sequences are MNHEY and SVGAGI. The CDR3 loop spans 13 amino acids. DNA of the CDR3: TGTGCCAGCAGTTACCGTGCCCGATACGAGCAGTACTTC. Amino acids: CASSYRARYEQYF.

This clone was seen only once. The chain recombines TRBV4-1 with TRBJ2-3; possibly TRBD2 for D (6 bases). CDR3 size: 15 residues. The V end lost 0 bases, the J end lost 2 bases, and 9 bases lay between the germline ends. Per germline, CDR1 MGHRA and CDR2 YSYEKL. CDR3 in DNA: TGCGCCAGCAGCCAAGAGGGGGACTCCACAGATACGCAGTATTTT. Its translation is CASSQEGDSTDTQYF.

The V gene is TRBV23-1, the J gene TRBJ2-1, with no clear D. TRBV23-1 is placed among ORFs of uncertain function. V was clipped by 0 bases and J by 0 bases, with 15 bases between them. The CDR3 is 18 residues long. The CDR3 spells CASSQSIIERSSYNEQFF. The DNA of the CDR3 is TGCGCCAGCAGTCAATCTATTATTGAGAGAAGCTCCTACAATGAGCAGTTCTTC.

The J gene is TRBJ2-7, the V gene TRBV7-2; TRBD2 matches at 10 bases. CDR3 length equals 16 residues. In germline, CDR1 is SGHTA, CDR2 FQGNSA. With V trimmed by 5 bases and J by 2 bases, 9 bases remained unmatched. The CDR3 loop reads CASSRPGTSATYEQYF. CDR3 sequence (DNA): TGTGCCAGCAGCAGACCCGGGACTAGCGCCACCTACGAGCAGTACTTC. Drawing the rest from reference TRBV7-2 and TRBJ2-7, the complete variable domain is GAGVSQSPSNKVTEKGKDVELRCDPISGHTALYWYRQSLGQGLEFLIYFQGNSAPDKSGLPSDRFSAERTGGSVSTLTIQRTQQEDSAVYLCASSRPGTSATYEQYFGPGTRLTVT.

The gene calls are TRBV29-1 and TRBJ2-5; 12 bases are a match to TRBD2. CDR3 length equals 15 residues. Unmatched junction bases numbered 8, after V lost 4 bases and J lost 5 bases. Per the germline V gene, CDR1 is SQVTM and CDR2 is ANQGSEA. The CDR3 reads CSVGTSGTFRETQYF. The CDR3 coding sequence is TGCAGCGTTGGGACTAGCGGGACCTTTCGGGAGACCCAGTACTTC.

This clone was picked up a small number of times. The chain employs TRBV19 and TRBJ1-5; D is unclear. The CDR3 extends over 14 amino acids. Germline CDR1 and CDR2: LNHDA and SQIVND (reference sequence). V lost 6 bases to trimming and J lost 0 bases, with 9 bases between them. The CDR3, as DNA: TGTGCCAGTAGCCCGGAGAATAGCAATCAGCCCCAGCATTTT. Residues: CASSPENSNQPQHF.

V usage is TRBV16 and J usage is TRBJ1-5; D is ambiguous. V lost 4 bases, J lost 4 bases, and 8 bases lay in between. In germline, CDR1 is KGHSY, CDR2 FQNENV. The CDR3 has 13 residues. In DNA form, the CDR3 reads TGTGCCAGCAGCCGGACTTCGAATCAGCCCCAGCATTTT. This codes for CASSRTSNQPQHF.

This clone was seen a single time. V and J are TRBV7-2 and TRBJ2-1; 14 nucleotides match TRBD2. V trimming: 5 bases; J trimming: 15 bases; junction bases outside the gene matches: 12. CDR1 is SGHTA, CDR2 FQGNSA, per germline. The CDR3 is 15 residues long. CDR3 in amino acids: CASSGWGLAGEEVFF. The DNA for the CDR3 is TGTGCCAGCAGCGGCTGGGGACTAGCGGGAGAAGAGGTGTTCTTC.

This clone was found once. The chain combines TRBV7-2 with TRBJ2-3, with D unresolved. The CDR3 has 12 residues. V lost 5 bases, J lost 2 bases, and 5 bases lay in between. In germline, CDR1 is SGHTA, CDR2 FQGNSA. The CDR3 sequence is CASSRDTDTQYF. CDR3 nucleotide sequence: TGTGCCAGCAGCCGTGACACAGATACGCAGTATTTT.

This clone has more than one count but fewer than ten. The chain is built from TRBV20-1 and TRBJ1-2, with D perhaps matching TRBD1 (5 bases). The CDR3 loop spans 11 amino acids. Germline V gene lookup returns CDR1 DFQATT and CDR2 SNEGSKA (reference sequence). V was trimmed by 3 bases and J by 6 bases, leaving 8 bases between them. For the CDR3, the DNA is TGCAGTGCTAGCAAGGGGAATGGCTACACCTTC. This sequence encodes CSASKGNGYTF.

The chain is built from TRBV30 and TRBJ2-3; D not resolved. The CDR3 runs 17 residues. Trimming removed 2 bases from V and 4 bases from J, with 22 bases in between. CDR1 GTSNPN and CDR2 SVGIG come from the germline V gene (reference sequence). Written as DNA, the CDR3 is TGTGCCTGGAGTCGTCACCGACTTAATGATTTGCCAGATACGCAGTATTTT. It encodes CAWSRHRLNDLPDTQYF.

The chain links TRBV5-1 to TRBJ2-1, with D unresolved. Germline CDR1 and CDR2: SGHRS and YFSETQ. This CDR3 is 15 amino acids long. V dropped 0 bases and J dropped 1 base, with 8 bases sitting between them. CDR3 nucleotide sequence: TGCGCCAGCAGCTTGGGAGACGTTTCCTACAATGAGCAGTTCTTC. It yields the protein CASSLGDVSYNEQFF.

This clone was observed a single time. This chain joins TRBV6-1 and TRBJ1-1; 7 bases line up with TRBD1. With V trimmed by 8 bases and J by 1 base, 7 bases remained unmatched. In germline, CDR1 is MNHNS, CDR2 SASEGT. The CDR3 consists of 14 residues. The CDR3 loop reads CASQLQGGNTEAFF. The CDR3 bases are TGTGCCAGCCAACTTCAGGGGGGGAACACTGAAGCTTTCTTT.

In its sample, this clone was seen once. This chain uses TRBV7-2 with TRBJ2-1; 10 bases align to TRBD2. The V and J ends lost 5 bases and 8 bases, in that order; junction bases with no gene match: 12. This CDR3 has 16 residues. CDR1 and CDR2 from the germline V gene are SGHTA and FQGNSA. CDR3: CASSSGRATKGDEQFF. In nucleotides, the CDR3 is TGTGCCAGCAGCAGCGGGAGGGCCACAAAAGGAGATGAGCAGTTCTTC.

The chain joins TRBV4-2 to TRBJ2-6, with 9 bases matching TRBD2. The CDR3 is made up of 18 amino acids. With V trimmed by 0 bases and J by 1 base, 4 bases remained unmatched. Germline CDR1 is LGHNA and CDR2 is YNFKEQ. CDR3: CASSQDLSGRSGANVLTF. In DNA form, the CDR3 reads TGTGCCAGCAGCCAAGATCTTAGCGGGAGATCTGGGGCCAACGTCCTGACTTTC.